This record covers a single T cell receptor (beta chain). The V end was cut by 1 base, the J end by 1 base, with 5 bases between. This CDR3 has 13 residues. The germline V gene encodes CDR1 SGHRS and CDR2 YFSETQ. Generated by immunoSEQ multiplex PCR, the TCRdb table keeps only in-frame clones and is missing some. The sample records approximately 500,000 clones, less than 96% being singletons. This specimen comes from a study of shared clonotypes between healthy human individuals. V usage is TRBV5-1 and J usage is TRBJ1-2; no definite D call. This clonotype was sampled from a woman aged 25 to 39 in good health. Sequenced sample: naive CD4+ T cells sorted from blood. Subset specified: CD45RA+ positively selected. The CDR3 loop reads CASSLTVNYGYTF. The CDR3 coding sequence is TGCGCCAGCAGCTTGACAGTTAACTATGGCTACACCTTC.